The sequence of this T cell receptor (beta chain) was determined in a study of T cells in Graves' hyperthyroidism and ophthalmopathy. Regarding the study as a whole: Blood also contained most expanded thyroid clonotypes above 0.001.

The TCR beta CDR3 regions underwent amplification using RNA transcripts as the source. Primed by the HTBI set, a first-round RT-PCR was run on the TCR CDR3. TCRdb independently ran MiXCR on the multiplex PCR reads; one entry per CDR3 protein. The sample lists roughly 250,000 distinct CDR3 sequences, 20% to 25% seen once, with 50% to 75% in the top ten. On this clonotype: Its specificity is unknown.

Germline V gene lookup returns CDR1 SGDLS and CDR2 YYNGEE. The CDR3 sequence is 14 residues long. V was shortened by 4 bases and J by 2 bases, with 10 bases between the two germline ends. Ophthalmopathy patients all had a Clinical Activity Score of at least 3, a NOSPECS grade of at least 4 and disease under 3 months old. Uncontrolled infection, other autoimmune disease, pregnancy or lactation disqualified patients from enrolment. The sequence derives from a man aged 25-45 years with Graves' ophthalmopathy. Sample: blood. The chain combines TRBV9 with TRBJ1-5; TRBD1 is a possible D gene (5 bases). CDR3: CASSSGGGNQPQHF. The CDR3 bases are TGTGCCAGCAGCTCCGGGGGAGGCAATCAGCCCCAGCATTTT.